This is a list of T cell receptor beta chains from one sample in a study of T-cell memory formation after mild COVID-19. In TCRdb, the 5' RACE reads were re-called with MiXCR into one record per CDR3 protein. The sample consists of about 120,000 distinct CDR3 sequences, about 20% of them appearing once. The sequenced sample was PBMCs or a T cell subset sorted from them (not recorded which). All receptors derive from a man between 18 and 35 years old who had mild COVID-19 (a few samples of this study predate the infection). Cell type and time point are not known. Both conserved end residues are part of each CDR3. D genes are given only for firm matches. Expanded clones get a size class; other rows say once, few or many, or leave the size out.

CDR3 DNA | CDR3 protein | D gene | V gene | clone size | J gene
TGTGCCAGCAGCCCTAGCGGGGGGGCAGGCGGGGAGCTGTTTTTT | CASSPSGGAGGELFF | TRBD2 | TRBV7-6 | few | TRBJ2-2
TGTGCCAGCAGACAAATCGGGACAGGGAAGTTAAGGAGCTATGGCTACACCTTC | CASRQIGTGKLRSYGYTF | . | TRBV21-1 | few | TRBJ1-2
TGCGCCAGCAGCTTGCGAGGCCGGAGCAATCAGCCCCAGCATTTT | CASSLRGRSNQPQHF | . | TRBV5-1 | few | TRBJ1-5
TGCGCCAGCACCACTACCGGTCCGGGGGGGCACTACAATGAGCAGTTCTTC | CASTTTGPGGHYNEQFF | TRBD2 | TRBV5-1 | . | TRBJ2-1
TGTGCCACCAGTGCCCCCCGAGGCACAGATACGCAGTATTTT | CATSAPRGTDTQYF | . | TRBV24-1 | . | TRBJ2-3
TGTGCCAGCAGCCAGCGGGCTAGCGAGGCCAATGAGCAGTTCTTC | CASSQRASEANEQFF | . | TRBV11-2 | . | TRBJ2-1
TGTGCCATCGACGGGGTGGGGAATGACACTGAAGCTTTCTTT | CAIDGVGNDTEAFF | . | TRBV12-3/TRBV12-4 | . | TRBJ1-1
TGTGCCAGCAGCCCGCGGGGGGGACCTGATACGCAGTATTTT | CASSPRGGPDTQYF | TRBD2 | TRBV7-2 | few | TRBJ2-3
TGCAGTGCTAGAGACCCCGGCGGGGGAACAAACTATGGCTACACCTTC | CSARDPGGGTNYGYTF | . | TRBV20-1 | few | TRBJ1-2
TGTGCCAGTAGTAACGGGAGGCGGGACACATGGGAGCAGTTCTTC | CASSNGRRDTWEQFF | . | TRBV19 | . | TRBJ2-1
TGTGCCAGCAGCGTCCGGGGGCGCGCGAACACCGGGGAGCTGTTTTTT | CASSVRGRANTGELFF | . | TRBV9 | . | TRBJ2-2
TGTGCCAGCAGCTTACCGGGGTCAAGTGAGCAGTTCTTC | CASSLPGSSEQFF | . | TRBV7-6 | few | TRBJ2-1
TGTGCCAGCAGTGCACAGGTTTACGAGCAGTACTTC | CASSAQVYEQYF | . | TRBV12-3/TRBV12-4 | few | TRBJ2-7
TGCAGTGCTAGCCAAAGAACTAGCGGGACAGATACGCAGTATTTT | CSASQRTSGTDTQYF | TRBD2 | TRBV20-1 | few | TRBJ2-3
TGCGCCAGCAGCGGGGTCTCTGAAGCTTTCTTT | CASSGVSEAFF | . | TRBV5-1 | few | TRBJ1-1
TGTGCCAGCAGTTGGGGCGGGGAGACCCAGTACTTC | CASSWGGETQYF | . | TRBV6-2/TRBV6-3 | few | TRBJ2-5
TGTGCCAGCAGCACTCTTAGGAATGAGCAGTTCTTC | CASSTLRNEQFF | . | TRBV7-9 | . | TRBJ2-1
TGTGCCAGCAGTGCTGGACTAGCGGGTGATGAGCAGTTCTTC | CASSAGLAGDEQFF | TRBD2 | TRBV12-3/TRBV12-4 | . | TRBJ2-1
TGTGCCAGCAGCTTCGGGACTTCCAATGAGCAGTTCTTC | CASSFGTSNEQFF | . | TRBV7-2 | . | TRBJ2-1
TGCAGCGTTCGGACAGGCACCGAAGCTTTCTTT | CSVRTGTEAFF | TRBD1 | TRBV29-1 | . | TRBJ1-1
TGTGCCAGCAGCCAAGGGTCTAGCGGGGGCCGGAACACCGGGGAGCTGTTTTTT | CASSQGSSGGRNTGELFF | TRBD2 | TRBV3-1 | . | TRBJ2-2
TGTGCCAGCAGTTTCAGGGGGCGCGATGAAAAACTGTTTTTT | CASSFRGRDEKLFF | TRBD1 | TRBV27 | few | TRBJ1-4
TGTGCCAGTAGTATAACAGACTACACAGATACGCAGTATTTT | CASSITDYTDTQYF | . | TRBV19 | few | TRBJ2-3
TGTGCCAGCAGTTTTGTCCCCTACGAGCAGTACTTC | CASSFVPYEQYF | . | TRBV12-3/TRBV12-4 | . | TRBJ2-7
TGCGCCAGCAGCCAGGAGAGGTCTGGCGGGGAGCTGTTTTTT | CASSQERSGGELFF | . | TRBV4-1 | . | TRBJ2-2
TGTGCCAGCTCCCTGGGGGCCCAAAAGTTCTTC | CASSLGAQKFF | . | TRBV7-3 | few | TRBJ2-1
TGTGCCAGCAGCTCCAGGGGGCTGTATCAGCCCCAGCATTTT | CASSSRGLYQPQHF | TRBD1 | TRBV6-6 | . | TRBJ1-5
TGTGCCAGCAGTTTCACGACTAGCGGGGCGCAGGCAGATACGCAGTATTTT | CASSFTTSGAQADTQYF | TRBD2 | TRBV6-6 | . | TRBJ2-3
TGTGCCAGCTCACCGGCCCCAGGAGCTGGGGCCAACGTCCTGACTTTC | CASSPAPGAGANVLTF | . | TRBV18 | few | TRBJ2-6
TGTGCCACCAGTGAGACAGGGGAACTTCGAGAGACCCAGTACTTC | CATSETGELRETQYF | TRBD1 | TRBV24-1 | few | TRBJ2-5